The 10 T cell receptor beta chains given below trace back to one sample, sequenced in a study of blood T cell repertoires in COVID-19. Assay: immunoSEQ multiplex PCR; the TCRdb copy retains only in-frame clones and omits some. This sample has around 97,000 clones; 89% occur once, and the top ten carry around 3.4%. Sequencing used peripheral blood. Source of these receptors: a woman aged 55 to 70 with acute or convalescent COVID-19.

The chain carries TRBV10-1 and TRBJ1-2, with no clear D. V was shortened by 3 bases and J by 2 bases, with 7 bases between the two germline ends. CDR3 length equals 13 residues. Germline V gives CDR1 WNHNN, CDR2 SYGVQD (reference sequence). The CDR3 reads CASSDDKNYGYTF. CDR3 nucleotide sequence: TGCGCCAGCAGTGATGACAAGAACTATGGCTACACCTTC.

The CDR3 loop is CASSGGRTNEQFF. CDR3 in DNA: TGTGCCAGCTCGGGCGGGAGGACCAATGAGCAGTTCTTC. The V and J genes are TRBV5-4 and TRBJ2-1; TRBD2 aligns across 8 bases. V was clipped by 7 bases and J by 6 bases; unmatched bases: 6. The CDR3 is 13 residues long. In germline, CDR1 is SGHNT, CDR2 YYREEE (reference sequence). The entire variable domain, with the rest obtained from reference TRBV5-4 and TRBJ2-1, is as follows: ETGVTQSPTHLIKTRGQQVTLRCSSQSGHNTVSWYQQALGQGPQFIFQYYREEENGRGNFPPRFSGLQFPNYSSELNVNALELDDSALYLCASSGGRTNEQFFGPGTRLTVL.

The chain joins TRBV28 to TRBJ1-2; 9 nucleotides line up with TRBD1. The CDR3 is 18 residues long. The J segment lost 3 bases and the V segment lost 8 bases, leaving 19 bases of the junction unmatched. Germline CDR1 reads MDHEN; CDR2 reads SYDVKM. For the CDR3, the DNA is TGTGCCAGCTCCTCCGGGACAGGGAACGATTACCGCTACTATGGCTACACCTTC. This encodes CASSSGTGNDYRYYGYTF.

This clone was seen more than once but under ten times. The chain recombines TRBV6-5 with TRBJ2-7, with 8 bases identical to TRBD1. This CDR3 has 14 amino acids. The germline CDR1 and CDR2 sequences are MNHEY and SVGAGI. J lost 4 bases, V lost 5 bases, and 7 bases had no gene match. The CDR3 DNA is TGTGCCAGCAGTCACCCGGGACAGGTTTACGAGCAGTACTTC. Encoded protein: CASSHPGQVYEQYF.

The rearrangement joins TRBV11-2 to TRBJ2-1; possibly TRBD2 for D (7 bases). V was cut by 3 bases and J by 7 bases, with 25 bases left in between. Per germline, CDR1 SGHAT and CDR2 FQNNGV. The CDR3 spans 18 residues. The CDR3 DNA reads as TGTGCCAGCAGCTTTAGGAGGTGGGGGGGCGCGCCTCGTAATGAGCAGTTCTTC. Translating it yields CASSFRRWGGAPRNEQFF. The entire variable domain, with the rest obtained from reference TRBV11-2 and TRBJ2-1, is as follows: EAGVAQSPRYKIIEKRQSVAFWCNPISGHATLYWYQQILGQGPKLLIQFQNNGVVDDSQLPKDRFSAERLKGVDSTLKIQPAKLEDSAVYLCASSFRRWGGAPRNEQFFGPGTRLTVL.

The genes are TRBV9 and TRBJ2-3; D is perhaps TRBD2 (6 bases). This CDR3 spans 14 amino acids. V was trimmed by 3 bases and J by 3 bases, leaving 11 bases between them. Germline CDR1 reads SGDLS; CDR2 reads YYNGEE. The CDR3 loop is CASSAGGRTDTQYF. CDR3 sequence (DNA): TGTGCCAGCAGCGCCGGGGGAAGAACAGATACGCAGTATTTT.

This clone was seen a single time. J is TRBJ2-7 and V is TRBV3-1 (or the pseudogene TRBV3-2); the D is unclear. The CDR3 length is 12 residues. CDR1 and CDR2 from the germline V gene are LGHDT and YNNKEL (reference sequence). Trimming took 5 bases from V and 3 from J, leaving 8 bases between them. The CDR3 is CASSSPLYEQYF. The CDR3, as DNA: TGTGCCAGCAGCTCCCCCCTCTACGAGCAGTACTTC.

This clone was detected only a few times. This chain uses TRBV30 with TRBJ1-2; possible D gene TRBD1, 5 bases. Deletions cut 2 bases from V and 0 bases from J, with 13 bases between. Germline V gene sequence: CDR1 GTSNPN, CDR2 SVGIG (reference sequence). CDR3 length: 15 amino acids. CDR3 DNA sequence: TGTGCCTGGAGTCAGTACAGGACACCTAACTATGGCTACACCTTC. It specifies CAWSQYRTPNYGYTF.

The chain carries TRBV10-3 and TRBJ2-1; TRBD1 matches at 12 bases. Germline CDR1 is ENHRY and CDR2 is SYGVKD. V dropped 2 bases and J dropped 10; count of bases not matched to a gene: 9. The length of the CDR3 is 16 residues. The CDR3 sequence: CAISEGPGQGAGEQFF. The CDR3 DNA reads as TGTGCCATCAGTGAGGGGCCGGGACAGGGGGCAGGGGAGCAGTTCTTC.

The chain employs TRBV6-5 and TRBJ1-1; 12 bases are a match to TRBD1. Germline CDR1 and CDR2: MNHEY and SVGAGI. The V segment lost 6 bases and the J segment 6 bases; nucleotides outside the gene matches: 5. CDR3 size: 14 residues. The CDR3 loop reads CASRGTGGPAEAFF. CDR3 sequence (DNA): TGTGCCAGCAGGGGGACAGGGGGCCCAGCTGAAGCTTTCTTT.